This passage covers 4 T cell receptor beta chains from one sample sequenced in a study of blood T cell repertoires in COVID-19. The protocol was immunoSEQ multiplex PCR, while the TCRdb copy is restricted to in-frame clones and leaves out a portion. The sample lists tens of thousands of clones, approximately 90% occurring once. Specimen: peripheral blood. Receptors were obtained from a man between 35 and 55 years old with COVID-19, enrolled during active disease.

V is TRBV15 and J is TRBJ1-5, with 8 nucleotides matching TRBD1. In germline, CDR1 is LNHNV, CDR2 YYDKDF (reference sequence). The CDR3 spans 17 residues. The ends lost 8 bases at V and 0 bases at J; junction bases unmatched: 12. CDR3 nucleotides: TGTGCCACCGGACAGGGAGGGAACTCATATAGCAATCAGCCCCAGCATTTT. Encoded protein: CATGQGGNSYSNQPQHF.

This clone occurred once. The chain has TRBV19 and TRBJ2-7; D remains unclear. V lost 3 bases, J lost 2 bases, and 8 bases lay in between. Germline V CDR1 and CDR2: LNHDA, SQIVND (reference sequence). The CDR3 loop spans 13 amino acids. CDR3 DNA: TGTGCCAGTAGTATTCACGGTACCTACGAGCAGTACTTC. Amino acid sequence: CASSIHGTYEQYF.

This clone showed up just once. The rearrangement links TRBV7-9 to TRBJ1-2; possible D gene TRBD1, 5 bases. Germline lookup yields CDR1 SEHNR and CDR2 FQNEAQ (reference sequence). The CDR3 covers 15 residues. Trimming took off 3 bases at V and 3 bases at J, with 14 bases between the two ends. The CDR3 is CASSLTEALYYGYTF. The CDR3 DNA follows: TGTGCCAGCAGCTTGACAGAAGCCCTATACTATGGCTACACCTTC.

The chain combines TRBV29-1 with TRBJ1-6; D remains unclear. Trimming removed 4 bases at V and 7 bases at J, with 11 bases between. The CDR3 runs 13 residues. CDR1 is SQVTM, CDR2 ANQGSEA, per germline. The CDR3, as DNA: TGCAGCGTTGGAGAAGACGGGAATTCACCCCTCCACTTT. Its translation is CSVGEDGNSPLHF.